This T cell receptor beta chain was recovered during a study of a mutant IDH1 vaccine in newly diagnosed glioma. Background on the study: Of treated patients, 62.5% were men and about 38% women, averaging about 37 years. Radiotherapy, temozolomide, or both had been given previously, and both were given to most.

Noted time point: baseline, week 1 (first vaccination visit). Treatment of the sample: pre-vaccination baseline after standard-of-care therapy. Donors' newly diagnosed IDH1-mutant WHO grade 3 or 4 astrocytomas lacked nuclear ATRX. In germline, CDR1 is SGHRS, CDR2 YFSETQ. The CDR3 has 17 residues. Between the trimmed V and J ends, which lost 0 bases and 0 bases, there was a span of 13 bases. Clones were sequenced by immunoSEQ multiplex PCR, and TCRdb holds only the in-frame ones, with some missing. Counted here are about 63,000 clones, around 82% occurring once; the ten biggest clones make up approximately 4.5%.

This clonotype was obtained from a young woman with glioma. Some clones in this sample may be carry-over from other donors' samples. J is TRBJ1-5 and V is TRBV5-1; D is uncertain. Source: peripheral blood mononuclear cells (PBMCs), taken from a glioma patient treated with radiotherapy, temozolomide or both. CDR3 DNA: TGCGCCAGCAGCTTGGAGGGCGGCCTATATAGCAATCAGCCCCAGCATTTT. Translation: CASSLEGGLYSNQPQHF.